Listed here is a single TCR beta chain. The target antigen is unknown. A read error may be the cause here, since a much bigger clone is one base away. This entry is derived from a study of T cells in Graves' hyperthyroidism and ophthalmopathy. Study-level results: The model's output predicted ophthalmopathy at a median of roughly 6 months prior to onset. Ophthalmopathy stood apart from stable hyperthyroidism in a 13 V-J model.

TCR beta CDR3 region amplification was performed from RNA transcripts. First-round RT-PCR of the TCR CDR3 relied on the HTBI primer set. TCRdb redid the calling of the multiplex PCR reads with MiXCR, one entry per CDR3 protein. The sample lists 540,000 or so distinct CDR3 sequences, under 60% occurring once. CDR3 length: 15 amino acids. Germline V gene data show CDR1 as SGHAT and CDR2 as FQNNGV. The chain carries TRBV11-2 and TRBJ2-7; TRBD2 is a possible D gene (6 bases). The TCR comes from an adult woman with Graves' disease, either hyperthyroidism or ophthalmopathy (not recorded which). The sample taken for sequencing was peripheral blood or thyroid tissue (not recorded which). CDR3: CASSLGGVLRVEQCF. In DNA, the CDR3 is TGTGCCAGCAGCTTAGGGGGGGTCCTCCGCGTTGAGCAGTGCTTC.